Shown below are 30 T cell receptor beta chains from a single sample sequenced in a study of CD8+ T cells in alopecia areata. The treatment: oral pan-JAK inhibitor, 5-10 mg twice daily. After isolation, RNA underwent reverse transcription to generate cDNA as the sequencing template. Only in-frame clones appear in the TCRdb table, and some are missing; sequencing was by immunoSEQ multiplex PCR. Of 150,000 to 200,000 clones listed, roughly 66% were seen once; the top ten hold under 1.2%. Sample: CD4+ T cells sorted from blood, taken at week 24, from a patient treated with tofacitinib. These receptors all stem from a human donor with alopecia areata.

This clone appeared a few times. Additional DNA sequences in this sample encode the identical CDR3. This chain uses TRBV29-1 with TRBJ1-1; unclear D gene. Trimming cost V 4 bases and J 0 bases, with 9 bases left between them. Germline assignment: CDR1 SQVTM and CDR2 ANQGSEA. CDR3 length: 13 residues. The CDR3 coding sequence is TGCAGCGTTGGGCTGGGTTTGAACACTGAAGCTTTCTTT. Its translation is CSVGLGLNTEAFF.

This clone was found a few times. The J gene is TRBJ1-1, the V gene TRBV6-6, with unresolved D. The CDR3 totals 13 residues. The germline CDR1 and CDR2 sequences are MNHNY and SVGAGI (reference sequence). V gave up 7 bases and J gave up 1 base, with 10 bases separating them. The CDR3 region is CASTSGRNTEAFF. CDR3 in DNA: TGTGCCAGCACGTCTGGGAGGAACACTGAAGCTTTCTTT.

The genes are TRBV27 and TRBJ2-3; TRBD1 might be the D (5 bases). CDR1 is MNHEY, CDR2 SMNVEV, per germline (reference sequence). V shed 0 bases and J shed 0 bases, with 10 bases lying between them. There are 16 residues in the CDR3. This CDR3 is CASSLSPGKSTDTQYF. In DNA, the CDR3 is TGTGCCAGCAGTTTATCGCCAGGGAAGAGCACAGATACGCAGTATTTT.

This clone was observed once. The CDR3, as DNA: TGTGCCAGCAGCTTGAAATCCGGACGGAGCACTGAAGCTTTCTTT. It yields the protein CASSLKSGRSTEAFF. This chain links TRBV5-6 with TRBJ1-1; D is unresolved. CDR3 length equals 15 residues. The V end lost 1 base, the J end lost 4 bases, and 14 bases lay between the germline ends. In germline, CDR1 is SGHDT, CDR2 YYEEEE.

The CDR3 loop reads CAWDTGLASLGYTF. DNA for the CDR3: TGTGCCTGGGACACCGGACTGGCTTCGTTGGGCTACACCTTC. V is TRBV30 and J is TRBJ1-2, with D unresolved. Trimming left V 5 bases short and J 8 bases short, with 21 bases between. Per the germline V gene, CDR1 is GTSNPN and CDR2 is SVGIG (reference sequence). CDR3 size: 14 residues.

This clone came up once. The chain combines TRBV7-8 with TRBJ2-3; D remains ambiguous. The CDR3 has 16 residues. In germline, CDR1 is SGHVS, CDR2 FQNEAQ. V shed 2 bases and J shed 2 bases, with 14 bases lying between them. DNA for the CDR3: TGTGCCAGCAGCTTATCGCGGATTCGAGACACAGATACGCAGTATTTT. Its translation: CASSLSRIRDTDTQYF.

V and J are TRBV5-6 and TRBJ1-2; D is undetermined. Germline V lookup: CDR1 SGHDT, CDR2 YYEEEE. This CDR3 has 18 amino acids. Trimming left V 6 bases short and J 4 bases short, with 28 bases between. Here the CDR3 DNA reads TGTGCCAGCACCCTCTGGAAAGGGTCCAGTACCGAACTCTATGGCTACACCTTC. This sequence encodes CASTLWKGSSTELYGYTF. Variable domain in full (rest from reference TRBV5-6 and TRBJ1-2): DAGVTQSPTHLIKTRGQQVTLRCSPKSGHDTVSWYQQALGQGPQFIFQYYEEEERQRGNFPDRFSGHQFPNYSSELNVNALLLGDSALYLCASTLWKGSSTELYGYTFGSGTRLTVV.

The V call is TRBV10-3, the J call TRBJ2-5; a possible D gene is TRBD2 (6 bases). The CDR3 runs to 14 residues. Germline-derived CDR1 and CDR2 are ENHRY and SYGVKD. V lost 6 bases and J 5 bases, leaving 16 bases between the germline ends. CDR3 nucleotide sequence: TGTGCCATCAGCAACCGGAGGGCCGGGGAGACCCAGTACTTC. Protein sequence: CAISNRRAGETQYF.

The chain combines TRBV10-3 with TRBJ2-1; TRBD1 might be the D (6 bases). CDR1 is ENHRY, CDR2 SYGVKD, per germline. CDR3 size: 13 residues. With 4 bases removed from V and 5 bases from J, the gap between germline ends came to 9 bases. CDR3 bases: TGTGCCATCAGTGGCCAGGGGAACAATGAGCAGTTCTTC. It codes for CAISGQGNNEQFF.

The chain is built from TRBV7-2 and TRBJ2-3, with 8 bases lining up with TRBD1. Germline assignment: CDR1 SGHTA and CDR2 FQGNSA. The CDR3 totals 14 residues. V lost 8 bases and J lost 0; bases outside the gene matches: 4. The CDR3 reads CASRWTGSTDTQYF. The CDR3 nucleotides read TGTGCCAGCCGATGGACAGGGAGCACAGATACGCAGTATTTT.

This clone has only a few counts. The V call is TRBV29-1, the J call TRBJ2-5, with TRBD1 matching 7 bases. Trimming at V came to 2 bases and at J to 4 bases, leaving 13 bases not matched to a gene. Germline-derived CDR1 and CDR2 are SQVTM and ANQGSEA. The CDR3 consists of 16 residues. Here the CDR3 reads CSVESWAGGLGETQYF. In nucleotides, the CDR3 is TGCAGCGTTGAAAGCTGGGCAGGGGGTTTGGGAGAGACCCAGTACTTC.

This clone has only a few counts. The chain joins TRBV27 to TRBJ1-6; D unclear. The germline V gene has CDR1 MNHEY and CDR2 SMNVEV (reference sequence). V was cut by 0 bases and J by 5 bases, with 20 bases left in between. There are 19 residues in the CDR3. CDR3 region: CASSLSSITAGWDNSPLHF. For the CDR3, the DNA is TGTGCCAGCAGTTTATCTAGTATCACAGCCGGCTGGGATAATTCACCCCTCCACTTT.

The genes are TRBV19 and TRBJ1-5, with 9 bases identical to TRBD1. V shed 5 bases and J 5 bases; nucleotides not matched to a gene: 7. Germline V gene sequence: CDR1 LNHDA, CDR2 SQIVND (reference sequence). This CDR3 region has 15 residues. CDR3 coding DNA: TGTGCCAGTAGTTCCCGGGACAGGGCTCATCAGCCCCAGCATTTT. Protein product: CASSSRDRAHQPQHF. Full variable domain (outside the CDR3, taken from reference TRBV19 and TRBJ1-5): DGGITQSPKYLFRKEGQNVTLSCEQNLNHDAMYWYRQDPGQGLRLIYYSQIVNDFQKGDIAEGYSVSREKKESFPLTVTSAQKNPTAFYLCASSSRDRAHQPQHFGDGTRLSIL.

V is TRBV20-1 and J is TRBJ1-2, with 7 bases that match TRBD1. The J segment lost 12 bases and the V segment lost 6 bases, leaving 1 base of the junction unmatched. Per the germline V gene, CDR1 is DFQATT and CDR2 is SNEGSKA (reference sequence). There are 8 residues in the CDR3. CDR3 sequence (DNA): TGCAGTGCGCAGGGGGACACCTTC. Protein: CSAQGDTF.

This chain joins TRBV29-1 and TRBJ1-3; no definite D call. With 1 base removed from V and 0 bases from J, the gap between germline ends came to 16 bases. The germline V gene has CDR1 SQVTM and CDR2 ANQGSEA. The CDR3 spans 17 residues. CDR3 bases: TGCAGCGTTGAAGCTCCTTTCCGGGGAAACTCTGGAAACACCATATATTTT. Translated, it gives CSVEAPFRGNSGNTIYF.

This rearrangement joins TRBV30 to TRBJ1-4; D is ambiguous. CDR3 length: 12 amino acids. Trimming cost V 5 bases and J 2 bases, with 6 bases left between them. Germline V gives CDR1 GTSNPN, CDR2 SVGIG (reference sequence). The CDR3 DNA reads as TGTGCCTGGGACACCACTAATGAAAAACTGTTTTTT. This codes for CAWDTTNEKLFF.

The CDR3 is CAISLDRLIQPQHF. The DNA of the CDR3 is TGTGCCATCAGCCTTGACAGGTTAATTCAGCCCCAGCATTTT. The chain uses TRBV10-3 and TRBJ1-5; D is perhaps TRBD1 (6 bases). CDR1 ENHRY and CDR2 SYGVKD come from the germline V gene. The V gene lost 6 bases and the J gene lost 6 bases, with 15 bases spanning the gap. The CDR3 extends over 14 amino acids.

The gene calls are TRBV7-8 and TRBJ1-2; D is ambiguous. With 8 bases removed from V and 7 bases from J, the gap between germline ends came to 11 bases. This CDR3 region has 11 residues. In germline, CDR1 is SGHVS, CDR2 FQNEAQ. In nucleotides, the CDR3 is TGTGCCAGCGGGCGGGGATCTGGCTACACCTTC. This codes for CASGRGSGYTF.

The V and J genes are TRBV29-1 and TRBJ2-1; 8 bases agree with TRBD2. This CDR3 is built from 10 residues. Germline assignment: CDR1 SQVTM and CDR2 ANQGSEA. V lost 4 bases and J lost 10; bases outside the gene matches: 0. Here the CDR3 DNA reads TGCAGCGTTGCTAGCGGGGAGCAGTTCTTC. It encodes CSVASGEQFF.

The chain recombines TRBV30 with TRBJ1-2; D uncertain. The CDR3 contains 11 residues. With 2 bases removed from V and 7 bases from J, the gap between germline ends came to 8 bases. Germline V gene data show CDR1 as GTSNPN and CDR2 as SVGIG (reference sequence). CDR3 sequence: CAWSPLGGYTF. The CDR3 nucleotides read TGTGCCTGGAGTCCCCTGGGTGGCTACACCTTC.

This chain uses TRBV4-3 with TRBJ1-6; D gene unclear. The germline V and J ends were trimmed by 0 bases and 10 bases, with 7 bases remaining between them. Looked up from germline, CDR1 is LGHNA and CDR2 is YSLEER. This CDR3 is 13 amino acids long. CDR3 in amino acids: CASSQDIRSPLHF. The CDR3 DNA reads TGCGCCAGCAGCCAAGATATTCGATCACCCCTCCACTTT.

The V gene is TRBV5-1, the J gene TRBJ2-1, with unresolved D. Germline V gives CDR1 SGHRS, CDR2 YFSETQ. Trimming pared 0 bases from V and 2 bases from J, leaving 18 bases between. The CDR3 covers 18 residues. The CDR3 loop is CASSLAQWNIPPYNEQFF. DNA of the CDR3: TGCGCCAGCAGCTTGGCCCAGTGGAACATCCCCCCCTACAATGAGCAGTTCTTC.

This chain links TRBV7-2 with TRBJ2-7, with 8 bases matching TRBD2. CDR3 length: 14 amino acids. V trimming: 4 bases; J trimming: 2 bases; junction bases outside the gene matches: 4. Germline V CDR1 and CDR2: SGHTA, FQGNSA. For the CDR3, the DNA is TGTGCCAGCAGCTCAAGCGGGGGAACCTACGAGCAGTACTTC. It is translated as CASSSSGGTYEQYF.

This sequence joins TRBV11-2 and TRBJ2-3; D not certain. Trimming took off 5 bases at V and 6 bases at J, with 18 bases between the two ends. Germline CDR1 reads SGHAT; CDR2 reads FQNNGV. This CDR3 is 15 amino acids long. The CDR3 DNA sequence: TGTGCCAGCAGCCGGACGACTGGAGTTCGGGATACGCAGTATTTT. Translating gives CASSRTTGVRDTQYF.

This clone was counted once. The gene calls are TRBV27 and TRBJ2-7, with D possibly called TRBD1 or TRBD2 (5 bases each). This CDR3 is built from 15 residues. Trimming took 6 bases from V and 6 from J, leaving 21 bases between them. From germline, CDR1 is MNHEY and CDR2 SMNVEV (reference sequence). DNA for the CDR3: TGTGCCAGCAGATCTAGGGACGTCGTTGGGTCCGAGCAGTACTTC. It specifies CASRSRDVVGSEQYF.

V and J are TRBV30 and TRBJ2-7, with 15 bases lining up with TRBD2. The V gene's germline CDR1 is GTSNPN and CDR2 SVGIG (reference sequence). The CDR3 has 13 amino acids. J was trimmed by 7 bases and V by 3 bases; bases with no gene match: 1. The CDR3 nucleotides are TGTGCCTGGAGCGGGACTAGCGGGGGGGAGCAGTACTTC. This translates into CAWSGTSGGEQYF.

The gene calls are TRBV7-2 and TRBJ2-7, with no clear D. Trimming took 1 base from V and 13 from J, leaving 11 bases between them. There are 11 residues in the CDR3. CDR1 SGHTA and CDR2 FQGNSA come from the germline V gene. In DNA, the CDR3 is TGTGCCAGCAGCTTAGATAGGTCGACATACTTC. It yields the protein CASSLDRSTYF.

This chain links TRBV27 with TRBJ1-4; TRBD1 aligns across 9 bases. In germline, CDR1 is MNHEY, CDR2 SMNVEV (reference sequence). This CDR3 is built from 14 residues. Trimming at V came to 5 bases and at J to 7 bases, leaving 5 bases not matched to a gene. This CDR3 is CASSKQGASEKLFF. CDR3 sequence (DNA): TGTGCCAGCAGTAAACAGGGGGCGTCTGAAAAACTGTTTTTT.

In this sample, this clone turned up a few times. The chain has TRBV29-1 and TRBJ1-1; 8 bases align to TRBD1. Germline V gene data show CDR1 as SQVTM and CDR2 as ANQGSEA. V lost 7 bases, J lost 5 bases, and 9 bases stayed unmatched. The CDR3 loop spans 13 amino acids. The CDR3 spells CSAGQGRGTEAFF. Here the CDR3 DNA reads TGCAGCGCTGGACAGGGCCGAGGAACTGAAGCTTTCTTT.

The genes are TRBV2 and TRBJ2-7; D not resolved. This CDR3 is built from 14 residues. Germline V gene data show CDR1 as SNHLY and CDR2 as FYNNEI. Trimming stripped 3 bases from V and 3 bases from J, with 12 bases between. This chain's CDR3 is CASSDGFMGYEQYF. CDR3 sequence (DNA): TGTGCCAGCAGTGACGGGTTCATGGGCTACGAGCAGTACTTC.